This TCR beta chain was sequenced in a study of type 1 regulatory T cells. Background on the study: An in vitro protocol generated T-allo10, a Tr1-enriched, alloantigen-specific CD4 T cell product.

This clonotype was recorded at least ten times. Its antigen is not known. The CDR3 runs 13 residues. Germline CDR1 reads ENHRY; CDR2 reads SYGVKD. The germline V and J ends were trimmed by 6 bases and 2 bases, with 7 bases remaining between them. Study findings and constraints: Tr1 cells had a more restricted TCR repertoire than non-Tr1 cells.

Each CDR3 protein gets one entry after TCRdb re-called the reads with MiXCR. The table records about 42,000 distinct CDR3 sequences, 12% of them present only once. The sequence came from a human donor in good health. The chain joins TRBV10-3 to TRBJ2-2; D not resolved. Source material: cultured non-Tr1 T cells, either the whole culture or a sorted T cell fraction (not recorded which). Here the CDR3 DNA reads TGTGCCATCAGCGGCCTTAACACCGGGGAGCTGTTTTTT. Translating gives CAISGLNTGELFF.